This T cell receptor (beta chain) is from a study of regulatory T cells in long-lasting Graves disease. The time point denotes: newly diagnosed GD, antithyroid drugs for less than 3 months. The TCR library used RNA extracted from PBMCs. This clonotype was detected ten times or more. The CDR3 contains 16 residues. The ends were cut back, 7 bases at V and 4 bases at J, with 17 bases in the middle. Germline CDR1 is LNHDA and CDR2 is SQIVND (reference sequence). CDR3 regions were amplified by Arm-PCR using iRepertoire HTBI primers to build TCR beta libraries. Each CDR3 protein gets one entry after TCRdb re-called the multiplex PCR reads with MiXCR. The sample lists under 250,000 distinct CDR3 sequences; around 19% were seen once. These data also formed part of another study, on T cells in Graves' hyperthyroidism and ophthalmopathy.

Material: peripheral blood mononuclear cells (PBMCs), obtained at new diagnosis, from a patient treated with antithyroid drugs. This clonotype was obtained from a woman aged 25-40 years with Graves disease. V is TRBV19 and J is TRBJ1-6; tentative D call: TRBD1 (6 bases). DNA of the CDR3: TGTGCCAGTACCCCAGGACAGAACCTTTATAATTCACCCCTCCACTTT. Protein: CASTPGQNLYNSPLHF.